The rows below give T cell receptor beta chains drawn from one sample of a study of blood T cell repertoires in COVID-19. TCRdb keeps only in-frame clones here, not all; method: immunoSEQ multiplex PCR. The table has around 92,000 clones, 86% seen once; the top ten hold 10% to 15%. The sample consisted of peripheral blood. The receptors derive from a woman in her fifties or sixties in a cohort sampled during active or convalescent COVID-19. The CDR3 runs from the conserved cysteine through the conserved F or W. A D gene is named only where the DNA matches it firmly. Only some rows state a clone size, as once, few, many or a class for expanded clones.

cdr3_aa cdr3_nt j_call clone_size d_call v_call
CATSPGTGDSGNTIYF TGTGCCACCAGTCCCGGGACAGGTGACTCTGGAAACACCATATATTTT TRBJ1-3 . TRBD1 TRBV24-1
CASSLGRVSAPHTEAFF TGTGCCAGCAGCTTGGGGAGGGTCAGCGCACCTCACACTGAAGCTTTCTTT TRBJ1-1 . . TRBV7-2
CSAGQGYEQYF TGCAGTGCGGGACAGGGCTACGAGCAGTACTTC TRBJ2-7 . TRBD1 TRBV20-1
CASSSQGVGEKLFF TGTGCCAGCAGCTCACAGGGGGTGGGGGAAAAACTGTTTTTT TRBJ1-4 . TRBD1 TRBV7-2
CASSRTGPYEQYF TGTGCCAGCAGTCGGACAGGGCCCTACGAGCAGTACTTC TRBJ2-7 . TRBD1 TRBV6-5
CASSFLLQGAPSGYTF TGTGCCAGCAGTTTTTTACTGCAGGGGGCGCCGAGTGGCTACACCTTC TRBJ1-2 . TRBD1 TRBV27
CASKTGYEAFF TGTGCCAGTAAAACAGGATATGAAGCTTTCTTT TRBJ1-1 . . TRBV2
CASSPWSGYNTGELFF TGCGCCAGCAGCCCTTGGTCAGGATACAACACCGGGGAGCTGTTTTTT TRBJ2-2 . . TRBV4-1
CASSLDRNTEAFF TGTGCCAGCAGCTTAGACAGGAACACTGAAGCTTTCTTT TRBJ1-1 . . TRBV7-9
CASSQDQAAGVSSYNEQFF TGCGCCAGCAGCCAAGATCAGGCAGCGGGGGTGAGCTCCTACAATGAGCAGTTCTTC TRBJ2-1 . TRBD2 TRBV4-1
CASSLGDGQTYGYTF TGTGCCAGCAGTCTAGGCGACGGACAGACCTATGGCTACACCTTC TRBJ1-2 . . TRBV28
CASSLRQGPNQPQHF TGTGCCAGCAGTTTAAGGCAGGGCCCTAATCAGCCCCAGCATTTT TRBJ1-5 . . TRBV27
CASSLVTTNTEAFF TGTGCCAGCAGCTTAGTAACAACGAACACTGAAGCTTTCTTT TRBJ1-1 . . TRBV11-2
CASGRWEQYF TGTGCCAGTGGGAGATGGGAGCAGTACTTC TRBJ2-7 . . TRBV27
CASSGGESQPQHF TGCGCCAGCTCCGGGGGGGAAAGCCAGCCCCAGCATTTT TRBJ1-5 . . TRBV5-1
CASSQLTGRLYNEQFF TGTGCCAGCAGCCAACTGACAGGGAGGCTTTACAATGAGCAGTTCTTC TRBJ2-1 few . TRBV7-9
CASSQVTIGSYNEQFF TGTGCCAGCAGCCAAGTAACGATCGGCTCCTACAATGAGCAGTTCTTC TRBJ2-1 . . TRBV4-2
CASSLDRVSNEKLFF TGTGCCAGCAGCTTAGATCGGGTATCTAATGAAAAACTGTTTTTT TRBJ1-4 . . TRBV11-2
CASSIQGQGLRTEAFF TGTGCCAGTAGTATACAGGGGCAGGGATTGAGAACTGAAGCTTTCTTT TRBJ1-1 . . TRBV19
CASSLGRGLVVGQFF TGTGCCAGCAGCTTAGGTCGGGGACTAGTTGTTGGGCAGTTCTTC TRBJ2-1 . TRBD2 TRBV7-8
CASSSSPAGGNSPLHF TGCGCCAGCAGCTCCTCCCCGGCAGGGGGGAATTCACCCCTCCACTTT TRBJ1-6 . TRBD1 TRBV5-1
CASRSGGGGYTF TGTGCCAGTCGTTCGGGGGGCGGTGGCTACACCTTC TRBJ1-2 . . TRBV6-5
CASTPGLAGHTQYF TGTGCCAGCACCCCGGGACTAGCGGGTCATACGCAGTATTTT TRBJ2-3 . TRBD2 TRBV28
CAISAGQGDQPQHF TGTGCCATCAGTGCGGGACAGGGGGATCAGCCCCAGCATTTT TRBJ1-5 . TRBD1 TRBV10-3
CARKTRVQETQYF TGTGCCAGAAAAACTAGGGTTCAGGAGACCCAGTACTTC TRBJ2-5 . . TRBV2
CASSPPEGEQYF TGTGCCAGCAGCCCACCGGAGGGGGAGCAGTACTTC TRBJ2-7 . . TRBV7-9